Sequencing of this T cell receptor (beta chain) was carried out in a study of blood T cell repertoires in COVID-19. The wider study: Specimens from acute and convalescent COVID-19 originated in the United States, Italy and Spain. The analysed material was cDNA or gDNA that came from T cells, B-cell-depleted T cells, or PBMCs.

A few counts support this clone. Profiled with immunoSEQ multiplex PCR; TCRdb holds only in-frame clones, not every one. In the table there are 100,000 or so clones, around 85% of which are singletons. Participant-given clinical history determined each cohort assignment. Deletions cut 4 bases from V and 5 bases from J, with 14 bases between. The germline CDR1 and CDR2 sequences are LGHDT and YNNKEL (reference sequence). CDR3 length: 14 residues. The sequencing input was PBMCs or T cells enriched from blood (not recorded which). This TCR was recovered from a woman aged 50 to 60 who had recovered from COVID-19. The chain couples TRBV3-1 (or the pseudogene TRBV3-2) to TRBJ1-2; weak D call: TRBD1 (5 bases). This CDR3 is CASSPSGQGYGYTF. Written as DNA, the CDR3 is TGTGCCAGCAGCCCATCAGGACAAGGTTATGGCTACACCTTC.